This entry describes one T cell receptor (beta chain). The target antigen is unknown. Naive CD4 T cells were sorted as CD45RO-negative, CD62L-positive. Data came from immunoSEQ multiplex PCR; TCRdb stores just in-frame clones and leaves some out. The table lists about 77,000 clones, about nine tenths of them singletons. These data originate in a study of human versus mouse CDR3 diversity and MHC coevolution. Overall study context: immunoSEQ was reported to reach one in 200,000 T cells sensitivity. Findings of the study overall: The lowest clonal inequality scores came from most of the three human donors. Human T cells were selected on over five MHC II alleles.

Looked up from germline, CDR1 is SGDLS and CDR2 is YYNGEE. Unmatched junction bases numbered 4, after V lost 2 bases and J lost 3 bases. This CDR3 has 14 residues. The sequence was collected from a person aged 30-69 years in good health. Sequenced input: naive CD4+ T cells from blood. As for subset: CD45RO-negative CD62L-positive naive CD4 T cells. The genes are TRBV9 and TRBJ1-2, with TRBD1 matching over 7 bases. CDR3: CASSVRQGDYGYTF. The DNA of the CDR3 is TGTGCCAGCAGCGTGCGACAGGGCGACTATGGCTACACCTTC.